Below, one T cell receptor (beta chain) is given with its context. Antigen unknown. The sample is drawn from a study of CD8 T cells in Susac syndrome. Study-level findings and limits: It was acknowledged by the study that relatively few individuals were included in its TCR sequencing and HLA analysis.

High-throughput TCR beta sequencing covered peripheral CD8+ and CD4+ T cells. RNA amounts of roughly 0.45 to 1 ug underwent reverse transcription with random hexamers. Coverage of TCR beta CDR3 amplification by immunoSEQ multiplex PCR extended to 54 Vbeta and 13 Jbeta. Each CDR3 protein gets one entry after TCRdb re-called the immunoSEQ multiplex PCR reads with MiXCR. Altogether just over 300,000 distinct CDR3 sequences are present, 92% being singletons, with the ten largest covering about 0.07%. Trimming shortened V by 1 base and J by 10 bases, and 19 bases separated the two germline ends. CDR3 length: 15 amino acids. Germline loops: CDR1 LGHDT, CDR2 YNNKEL (reference sequence).

The material sequenced was CD4+ T cells from PBMCs. The sequence came from a human donor with multiple sclerosis. The chain combines TRBV3-1 with TRBJ2-5; D is possibly TRBD2 (6 bases). The CDR3 DNA reads TGTGCCAGCAGCCAAGTAGCGGCCGCAAAGGCGGGCCAGTACTTC. Translating it yields CASSQVAAAKAGQYF.